This T cell receptor beta chain derives from a study of blood T cell repertoires in COVID-19. Across the study: The United States, Italy and Spain were the sources of the acute and convalescent COVID-19 samples.

Germline CDR1 is MDHEN and CDR2 is SYDVKM. The CDR3 covers 14 residues. Trimming removed 6 bases at V and 0 bases at J, with 11 bases between. TCRdb keeps only in-frame clones here, not all; method: immunoSEQ multiplex PCR. The data contain 180,000 or so clones, just over 85% of them seen just once; the ten biggest clones take up roughly 8.2%. The rearrangement uses TRBV28 and TRBJ1-1; D gene unclear. The sample was peripheral blood. This clonotype was obtained from a man in his sixties with acute or convalescent COVID-19. CDR3 sequence reads: CASREGLMNTEAFF. For the CDR3, the DNA is TGTGCCAGCAGGGAGGGTTTAATGAACACTGAAGCTTTCTTT. Using reference TRBV28 and TRBJ1-1 for the parts outside the CDR3, the full variable domain is DVKVTQSSRYLVKRTGEKVFLECVQDMDHENMFWYRQDPGLGLRLIYFSYDVKMKEKGDIPEGYSVSREKKERFSLILESASTNQTSMYLCASREGLMNTEAFFGQGTRLTVV.